The present T cell receptor (beta chain) was sequenced within a study of blood T cell repertoires in COVID-19. Overall study: Sources were T cells, B-cell-depleted T cells, or PBMCs; the material itself was cDNA or gDNA.

Recovery meant two consecutive negative NP/OP PCR tests, professional clearance, or resolved symptoms. The CDR3 totals 15 residues. CDR1 and CDR2 from the germline V gene are MNHNS and SASEGT. V shed 2 bases and J 6 bases; nucleotides not matched to a gene: 6. Measured with immunoSEQ multiplex PCR; TCRdb has only the in-frame clones, and not every one. The sample records some 130,000 clones, 80% to 90% being singletons. The chain links TRBV6-1 to TRBJ2-1, with 8 bases identical to TRBD2. The sequenced sample consisted of PBMCs or T cells enriched from blood (not recorded which). The clonotype comes from a woman aged 50 to 60 who had recovered from COVID-19. The CDR3 nucleotides read TGTGCCAGCAGTGAAAGTGGCACTAGCGGCAATGAGCAGTTCTTC. Translated, it gives CASSESGTSGNEQFF.